Listed below are T cell receptor beta chains from one sample, sequenced in a study of PD-L1 blockade in urothelial cancer. Measured with immunoSEQ multiplex PCR; TCRdb has only the in-frame clones, and not every one. Among about 74,000 clones listed, roughly 90% were seen once. This sample comprised PBMCs, obtained around atezolizumab (anti-PD-L1) treatment. The source of these receptors is a man aged 65 to 85 with urothelial cancer. CDR3s include the opening cysteine and the closing phenylalanine or tryptophan. D genes are given only for firm matches. Clone size is stated in some rows and not others, as once, few, many or a class when expanded.

clone_size: -
j_call: TRBJ2-7
d_call: -
v_call: TRBV18
cdr3_aa: CASSPSRLEVDEQYF
cdr3_nt: TGTGCCAGCTCACCATCAAGACTAGAAGTAGACGAGCAGTACTTC

clone_size: -
j_call: TRBJ2-1
d_call: TRBD2
v_call: TRBV7-2
cdr3_aa: CASSFRTSGSAYNEQFF
cdr3_nt: TGTGCCAGCAGCTTCAGGACTAGCGGGAGTGCCTACAATGAGCAGTTCTTC

clone_size: -
j_call: TRBJ2-7
d_call: -
v_call: TRBV19
cdr3_aa: CASSIGRQRFHEQYF
cdr3_nt: TGTGCCAGTAGTATAGGGAGGCAGAGGTTCCACGAGCAGTACTTC

clone_size: -
j_call: TRBJ2-7
d_call: -
v_call: TRBV4-1
cdr3_aa: CASSQGMGVDNGDHEQYF
cdr3_nt: TGCGCCAGCAGCCAAGGAATGGGTGTAGACAACGGCGATCACGAGCAGTACTTC

clone_size: -
j_call: TRBJ2-3
d_call: TRBD2
v_call: TRBV27
cdr3_aa: CASSLASGRVTDTQYF
cdr3_nt: TGTGCCAGCAGTTTAGCAAGCGGGAGGGTGACAGATACGCAGTATTTT

clone_size: -
j_call: TRBJ2-1
d_call: TRBD2
v_call: TRBV5-1
cdr3_aa: CASSLSVGLAMTYNEQFF
cdr3_nt: TGCGCCAGCAGCTTGTCTGTGGGACTAGCTATGACCTACAATGAGCAGTTCTTC

clone_size: once
j_call: TRBJ2-5
d_call: -
v_call: TRBV18
cdr3_aa: CASSPPVGVQGTKETQYF
cdr3_nt: TGTGCCAGCTCACCACCGGTCGGAGTTCAGGGGACGAAAGAGACCCAGTACTTC

clone_size: -
j_call: TRBJ2-3
d_call: -
v_call: TRBV5-1
cdr3_aa: CASSFTRRGDTQYF
cdr3_nt: TGCGCCAGCAGCTTCACTAGGCGTGGAGATACGCAGTATTTT

clone_size: -
j_call: TRBJ2-7
d_call: TRBD1
v_call: TRBV28
cdr3_aa: CASSLPGQGGFGLYEQYF
cdr3_nt: TGTGCCAGCAGTTTACCGGGACAGGGAGGATTCGGACTTTACGAGCAGTACTTC

clone_size: -
j_call: TRBJ2-3
d_call: TRBD2
v_call: TRBV19
cdr3_aa: CASSETSGTTDTQYF
cdr3_nt: TGTGCCAGTAGTGAGACTAGCGGGACCACAGATACGCAGTATTTT

clone_size: few
j_call: TRBJ2-7
d_call: -
v_call: TRBV5-1
cdr3_aa: CASSGDIHGNYEQYF
cdr3_nt: TGCGCCAGCAGCGGGGACATCCACGGAAACTACGAGCAGTACTTC

clone_size: -
j_call: TRBJ2-2
d_call: -
v_call: TRBV25-1
cdr3_aa: CASGTRNTGELFF
cdr3_nt: TGTGCCAGCGGGACTCGGAATACCGGGGAGCTGTTTTTT

clone_size: -
j_call: TRBJ2-3
d_call: -
v_call: TRBV11-1
cdr3_aa: CASSSTGIGDTQYF
cdr3_nt: TGTGCCAGCAGTTCCACAGGGATCGGAGATACGCAGTATTTT

clone_size: -
j_call: TRBJ2-1
d_call: TRBD1
v_call: TRBV11-3
cdr3_aa: CAIPPGQGVYRRWCNEQFF
cdr3_nt: TGTGCCATCCCCCCTGGACAGGGGGTTTATCGCAGATGGTGCAATGAGCAGTTCTTC

clone_size: once
j_call: TRBJ2-7
d_call: -
v_call: TRBV28
cdr3_aa: CASSETPLYEQYF
cdr3_nt: TGTGCCAGCAGCGAAACTCCCCTCTACGAGCAGTACTTC

clone_size: -
j_call: TRBJ2-5
d_call: -
v_call: TRBV18
cdr3_aa: CASSPATSYFTQYF
cdr3_nt: TGTGCCAGCTCTCCTGCGACATCTTACTTCACCCAGTACTTC

clone_size: -
j_call: TRBJ2-7
d_call: TRBD2
v_call: TRBV7-3
cdr3_aa: CASSPGRGNEQYF
cdr3_nt: TGTGCCAGCAGCCCCGGGAGGGGAAACGAGCAGTACTTC

clone_size: -
j_call: TRBJ1-4
d_call: TRBD1
v_call: TRBV28
cdr3_aa: CASISGAAGGDEKLFF
cdr3_nt: TGTGCCAGCATTTCCGGGGCGGCAGGGGGCGATGAAAAACTGTTTTTT

clone_size: -
j_call: TRBJ1-5
d_call: -
v_call: TRBV28
cdr3_aa: CASSSSRPGYQPQHF
cdr3_nt: TGTGCCAGCAGTTCGTCCCGGCCGGGGTATCAGCCCCAGCATTTT

clone_size: -
j_call: TRBJ2-3
d_call: TRBD2
v_call: TRBV9
cdr3_aa: CASSGGGGDTQYF
cdr3_nt: TGTGCCAGCAGCGGCGGGGGTGGGGATACGCAGTATTTT

clone_size: -
j_call: TRBJ2-3
d_call: TRBD1
v_call: TRBV25-1
cdr3_aa: CASSDPGTATDTQYF
cdr3_nt: TGTGCCAGCAGTGACCCGGGGACAGCCACAGATACGCAGTATTTT

clone_size: -
j_call: TRBJ1-2
d_call: TRBD1
v_call: TRBV6-5
cdr3_aa: CASRRGQSYYGYTF
cdr3_nt: TGTGCCAGCAGACGGGGACAGTCGTACTATGGCTACACCTTC

clone_size: -
j_call: TRBJ2-5
d_call: -
v_call: TRBV6-6
cdr3_aa: CASSSTGQETQYF
cdr3_nt: TGTGCCAGCAGCTCGACAGGACAAGAGACCCAGTACTTC